One T cell receptor beta chain is described in this entry. The CDR3 sequence is 14 residues long. Germline lookup yields CDR1 SGHAT and CDR2 FQNNGV. The V and J ends lost 0 bases and 10 bases, in that order; junction bases with no gene match: 6. TCR alpha and TCR beta cDNA libraries carrying sample barcodes and UMIs were produced by 5'RACE using constant-segment primers. TCRdb re-called the 5' RACE reads with MiXCR, one entry per CDR3 protein. The table includes 200,000 or so distinct CDR3 sequences, over 7.5% detected once. The sample is drawn from a study of T-cell memory formation after mild COVID-19.

Sequencing was done on a sample of PBMCs or a T cell subset sorted from them (not recorded which). The chain combines TRBV11-2 with TRBJ2-4, with 7 bases fitting TRBD2. This TCR was sampled from a man aged 18-30 years who had mild COVID-19 (a few samples of this study predate the infection). Cell type and time point are not known. CDR3 loop: CASSLDQVSGIQYF. CDR3 coding DNA: TGTGCCAGCAGCTTAGATCAGGTTAGCGGGATTCAGTACTTC.